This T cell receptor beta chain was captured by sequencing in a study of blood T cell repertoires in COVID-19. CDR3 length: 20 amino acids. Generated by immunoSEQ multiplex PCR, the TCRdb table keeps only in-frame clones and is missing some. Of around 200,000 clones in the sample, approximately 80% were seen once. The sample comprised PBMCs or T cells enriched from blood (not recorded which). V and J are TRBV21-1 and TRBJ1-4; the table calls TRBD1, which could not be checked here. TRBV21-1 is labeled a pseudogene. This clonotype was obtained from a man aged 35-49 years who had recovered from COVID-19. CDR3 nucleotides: TGTGCCAGCAGCCCCCTGACCCGGGACAGGGCTTTATGTACGATTGAAAAACTGTTTTTT. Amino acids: CASSPLTRDRALCTIEKLFF.